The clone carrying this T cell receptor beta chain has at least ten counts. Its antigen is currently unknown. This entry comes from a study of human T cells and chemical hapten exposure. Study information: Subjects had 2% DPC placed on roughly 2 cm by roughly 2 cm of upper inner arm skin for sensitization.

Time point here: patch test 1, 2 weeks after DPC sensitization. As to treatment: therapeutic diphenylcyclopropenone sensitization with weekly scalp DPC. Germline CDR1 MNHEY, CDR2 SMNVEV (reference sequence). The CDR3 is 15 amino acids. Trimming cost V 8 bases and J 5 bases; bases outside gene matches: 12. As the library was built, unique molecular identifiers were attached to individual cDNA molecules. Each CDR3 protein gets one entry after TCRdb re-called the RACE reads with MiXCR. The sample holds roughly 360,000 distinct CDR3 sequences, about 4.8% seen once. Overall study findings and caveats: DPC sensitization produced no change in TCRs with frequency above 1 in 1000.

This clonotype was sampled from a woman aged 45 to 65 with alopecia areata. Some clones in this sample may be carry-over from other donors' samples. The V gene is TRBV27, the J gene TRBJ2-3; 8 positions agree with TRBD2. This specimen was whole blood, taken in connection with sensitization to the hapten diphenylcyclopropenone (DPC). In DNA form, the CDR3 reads TGTGCCAGCGGTAGCCAGCGGGAGTGGGAAGATACGCAGTATTTT. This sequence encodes CASGSQREWEDTQYF.